A selection of T cell receptor beta chains follows, all from one sample in a study of blood T cell repertoires in COVID-19. TCRdb's table, derived via immunoSEQ multiplex PCR, lists solely in-frame clones and lacks some. The sample includes 23,000 or so clones, around 88% seen only once; the top ten take approximately 30%. Sequenced: peripheral blood. The receptors originated from a human donor with active COVID-19. The donor label of this sample is uncertain. Both conserved end residues are part of each CDR3. A D gene is named only where the DNA matches it firmly. Only some rows state a clone size, as once, few, many or a class for expanded clones.

>TRBJ2-7|TRBD2|NA|14|TRBV7-2
CASSSTSGGYEQYF
TGTGCCAGCAGCTCTACTAGCGGAGGCTACGAGCAGTACTTC
>TRBJ2-7|TRBD1|few|14|TRBV29-1
CSVDFGQGPYEQYF
TGCAGCGTTGATTTCGGACAGGGGCCTTACGAGCAGTACTTC
>TRBJ1-3|TRBD1|NA|15|TRBV7-6
CASSPKYRGLYTIYF
TGTGCCAGCAGCCCGAAATACAGGGGCCTCTACACCATATATTTT
>TRBJ1-3|NA|NA|13|TRBV28
CASSPPSGNTIYF
TGTGCCAGCAGCCCTCCCTCTGGAAACACCATATATTTT
>TRBJ2-3|TRBD2|NA|14|TRBV7-2
CASSPGTNTDTQYF
TGTGCCAGCAGCCCCGGGACTAACACAGATACGCAGTATTTT
>TRBJ1-2|TRBD1|NA|15|TRBV5-1
CASSRGQGADYGYTF
TGCGCCAGCAGCCGGGGACAGGGGGCTGACTATGGCTACACCTTC
>TRBJ2-3|TRBD2|NA|17|TRBV13
CASSPPGLAGSGDTQYF
TGTGCCAGCAGCCCCCCGGGACTAGCGGGGTCCGGGGATACGCAGTATTTT
>TRBJ1-5|TRBD1|NA|14|TRBV7-8
CASSSGQSNQPQHF
TGTGCCAGCAGCTCGGGACAGTCCAATCAGCCCCAGCATTTT
>TRBJ1-5|NA|NA|14|TRBV11-1
CASSKGSSNQPQHF
TGTGCCAGCAGCAAGGGGTCTAGCAATCAGCCCCAGCATTTT
>TRBJ2-7|NA|NA|13|TRBV7-9
CASSFGGSYEQYF
TGTGCCAGCAGCTTTGGGGGGTCGTACGAGCAGTACTTC
>TRBJ2-7|NA|once|13|TRBV11-1
CASSPQVENEQYF
TGTGCCAGCAGCCCCCAGGTGGAAAACGAGCAGTACTTC
>TRBJ2-2|TRBD2|NA|18|TRBV7-3
CASSPRPGLAGVTGELFF
TGTGCCAGCAGCCCCCGACCCGGACTAGCGGGGGTCACCGGGGAGCTGTTTTTT
>TRBJ2-1|TRBD2|NA|13|TRBV24-1
CATSDPPGGEQFF
TGTGCCACCAGTGATCCTCCGGGGGGGGAGCAGTTCTTC
>TRBJ2-1|TRBD2|NA|17|TRBV7-3
CASSASGAAGLYNEQFF
TGTGCCAGCAGCGCTAGCGGGGCGGCCGGACTGTACAATGAGCAGTTCTTC
>TRBJ2-5|TRBD1|NA|14|TRBV5-1
CASSLGDSQETQYF
TGCGCCAGCAGCTTGGGGGACAGTCAAGAGACCCAGTACTTC
>TRBJ1-2|TRBD1|NA|12|TRBV5-4
CASRGDRVRYTF
TGTGCCAGCAGGGGGGACAGGGTCCGCTACACCTTC
>TRBJ2-5|TRBD2|NA|16|TRBV5-1
CASSLTSGGAWETQYF
TGCGCCAGCAGCTTGACTAGCGGGGGGGCTTGGGAGACCCAGTACTTC
>TRBJ1-6|NA|NA|15|TRBV11-2
CASSSPTANHSPLHF
TGTGCCAGCAGCTCACCGACAGCGAACCATTCACCCCTCCACTTT
>TRBJ2-7|NA|NA|15|TRBV28
CASSFSPSQFYEQYF
TGTGCCAGCAGTTTTTCCCCTTCTCAGTTCTACGAGCAGTACTTC
>TRBJ2-1|NA|NA|15|TRBV7-9
CASSGRGSSYNEQFF
TGTGCCAGCAGCGGGCGGGGCAGCTCCTACAATGAGCAGTTCTTC
>TRBJ2-7|NA|NA|16|TRBV27
CASSLRGGPGPYEQYF
TGTGCCAGCAGTTTACGCGGAGGTCCAGGCCCCTACGAGCAGTACTTC
>TRBJ1-5|TRBD1|NA|13|TRBV7-9
CASSSTGDQPQHF
TGTGCCAGCAGCTCGACAGGGGATCAGCCCCAGCATTTT
>TRBJ1-6|TRBD1|NA|15|TRBV9
CASSGRDRGDSPLHF
TGTGCCAGCAGCGGCCGGGACAGGGGTGATTCACCCCTCCACTTT
>TRBJ2-3|TRBD1|NA|18|TRBV19
CASSRRTDRVESTDTQYF
TGTGCCAGTAGCCGGCGGACTGACAGGGTAGAGTCCACAGATACGCAGTATTTT
>TRBJ1-2|TRBD1|NA|14|TRBV5-1
CASSLGTGIHGYTF
TGCGCCAGCAGCTTGGGGACAGGGATCCATGGCTACACCTTC
>TRBJ1-2|NA|NA|15|TRBV11-2
CASSLEWGTNYGYTF
TGTGCCAGCAGCTTAGAGTGGGGCACTAACTATGGCTACACCTTC
>TRBJ2-1|TRBD2|NA|14|TRBV4-2
CASSHASGDNEQFF
TGTGCCAGCAGCCATGCTAGCGGGGACAATGAGCAGTTCTTC
>TRBJ2-7|NA|NA|14|TRBV5-6
CASTDTGTSYEQYF
TGTGCCAGCACCGATACCGGGACATCATACGAGCAGTACTTC
>TRBJ2-5|NA|NA|13|TRBV25-1
CASSGTSQETQYF
TGTGCCAGCAGTGGGACAAGCCAAGAGACCCAGTACTTC
>TRBJ1-1|NA|NA|12|TRBV28
CASSLKGDSAFF
TGTGCCAGCAGTTTAAAGGGGGATAGTGCTTTCTTT
>TRBJ2-2|TRBD1|few|14|TRBV19
CASSGQEVSGELFF
TGTGCCAGTAGCGGACAGGAGGTCTCCGGGGAGCTGTTTTTT
>TRBJ1-5|NA|NA|16|TRBV28
CASSSEGVLRGQPQHF
TGTGCCAGCAGTTCCGAGGGGGTATTGAGGGGGCAGCCCCAGCATTTT
>TRBJ2-3|TRBD1|NA|15|TRBV9
CASSGDRGTTDTQYF
TGTGCCAGCAGCGGAGACAGGGGAACCACAGATACGCAGTATTTT
>TRBJ2-1|TRBD2|NA|18|TRBV28
CASSFSGLAGSLNNEQFF
TGTGCCAGCAGTTTCTCCGGCCTAGCGGGAAGTTTAAACAATGAGCAGTTCTTC
>TRBJ2-5|TRBD2|NA|13|TRBV12-3/TRBV12-4
CASTKGLAGDMYF
TGTGCCAGCACCAAGGGACTAGCGGGGGACATGTACTTC
>TRBJ2-5|TRBD2|few|17|TRBV5-4
CASSLANPGLAGYGQYF
TGTGCCAGCAGCTTGGCTAACCCGGGACTAGCGGGGTACGGCCAGTACTTC
>TRBJ1-6|TRBD1|NA|17|TRBV5-1
CASSSGVGGQGSSPLHF
TGCGCCAGCAGCTCCGGGGTCGGGGGACAGGGATCTTCACCCCTCCACTTT
>TRBJ2-7|NA|NA|16|TRBV21-1
CASSKLEQGRYYEQYF
TGTGCCAGCAGCAAGTTAGAACAGGGGCGGTACTACGAGCAGTACTTC
>TRBJ1-1|TRBD1|NA|13|TRBV7-8
CASSPEDRPGTFF
TGTGCCAGCAGCCCAGAGGACAGGCCGGGGACTTTCTTT
>TRBJ2-1|TRBD2|once|15|TRBV7-9
CASSFSSGARNEQFF
TGTGCCAGCAGCTTCTCTAGCGGGGCCAGGAATGAGCAGTTCTTC
>TRBJ2-7|NA|NA|12|TRBV25-1
CASSWNGEVQYF
TGTGCCAGCAGTTGGAATGGAGAGGTGCAGTACTTC
>TRBJ2-3|NA|NA|14|TRBV6-5
CASSVASSTDTQYF
TGTGCCAGCAGCGTAGCCTCCAGCACAGATACGCAGTATTTT
>TRBJ1-2|TRBD1|NA|14|TRBV27
CASSLGQANYGYTF
TGTGCCAGCAGTCTGGGACAGGCTAACTATGGCTACACCTTC
>TRBJ2-3|TRBD2|NA|17|TRBV4-3
CASSQDKTSGSTDTQYF
TGCGCCAGCAGCCAAGATAAAACTAGCGGTAGCACAGATACGCAGTATTTT
>TRBJ2-7|TRBD1|NA|14|TRBV28
CASSSGQGSFEQYF
TGTGCCAGCAGTTCCGGACAGGGGTCTTTTGAGCAGTACTTC